This TCR beta chain was recorded in a study of sequential checkpoint blockade in melanoma (dated by TCRdb to between 2019 and 2020). A note on the overall study: In a 1:1 randomization, patients received either first-line nivolumab then ipilimumab (arm A) or ipilimumab then nivolumab (arm B). Approximately 80% of the matched pre- and post-treatment tumor biopsy pairs came from the same lesion. For approximately 20 patients, matched tumor biopsies were obtained before treatment and at week 13, following single-agent nivolumab (arm A) or ipilimumab (arm B). DNA from roughly 92 pretreatment melanoma tumor samples was subjected to TCRbeta immunosequencing. Maintenance nivolumab came after each of the two trial sequences. Results the study describes overall, beyond this receptor: The response-prediction model combining TCR metrics and mutation burden needs validation in larger, independent patient cohorts. Tumor T-cell fraction and clonality correlated with PD-L1 staining and CD8+ T-cell counts but not with mutational load. Patients with increases in tumor T-cell fraction and clonality by week 13 were approximately 30 times more likely to achieve clinical benefit. Small sample sizes and reduced statistical power limited the analyses of tumor T-cell fraction within each arm. In the nivolumab-first arm (arm A), an association was found between pretreatment tumor TIL clonality and response (P = .04).

This clone was seen more than once but under ten times. Its cognate antigen has yet to be identified. No base qualities exist here, and no much larger clone lies one base off it. The immunoSEQ Assay was used to immunosequence TCRbeta CDR3 regions from genomic DNA. Prior to high-throughput sequencing, genomic DNA was amplified by bias-controlled multiplex PCR. The published analysis was carried out like this. To quantify the absolute abundance of each unique TCRbeta CDR3 region, the sequences were collapsed and filtered. Clonality, defined as 1 minus Pielou's evenness, was calculated using only productive rearrangements. Tumor T-cell fraction was calculated by normalizing TCRbeta template counts to usable DNA, which was estimated from several housekeeping genes. Clones with significantly greater frequencies in on-treatment versus baseline samples were identified using a previously published method. Not all clones reach the TCRdb copy of this immuneACCESS table, which keeps in-frame sequences only. Checked studies attribute under half of the gap to unresolved V genes and leave the rest unexplained. That table is the source of V, J and clone size, and D and trimming were worked out from the DNA. In this sample the table shows about 6,700 clones, about a quarter of which occur a single time. The leading ten clones occupy approximately 8.7% of the sample.

The treatment or condition label for this specimen denotes: randomized to nivolumab then ipilimumab (arm A) or the reverse (arm B). None of the trial patients had been given prior DNA-damaging chemotherapy. CheckMate 064, a randomized, open-label phase II trial of sequential checkpoint blockade, was the source of the samples, all of which came from patients with melanoma. Genomic DNA from formalin-fixed paraffin-embedded (FFPE) tissue samples served as the input for tumor TCR sequencing. CDR1 and CDR2, per the germline V gene, are MDHEN and SYDVKM. From the cysteine up to the phenylalanine, the CDR3 has a length of 15 residues. The read is trimmed to its CDR3 DNA, 45 bases read in frame from base 1. The trim is 6 bases for V and 3 bases for J, with a gap of 14 bases between the germline ends.

The sequence was collected from a human donor with melanoma. The chain was built from TRBV28 and TRBJ2-2, with no D gene named confidently. Here the sequenced sample was tumor tissue (inferred from file names), taken from a patient given nivolumab and ipilimumab in sequence. The CDR3 protein sequence reads: CASSLTAIHTGELFF. The DNA sequence follows: TGTGCCAGCAGCCTTACCGCCATCCACACCGGGGAGCTGTTTTTT.